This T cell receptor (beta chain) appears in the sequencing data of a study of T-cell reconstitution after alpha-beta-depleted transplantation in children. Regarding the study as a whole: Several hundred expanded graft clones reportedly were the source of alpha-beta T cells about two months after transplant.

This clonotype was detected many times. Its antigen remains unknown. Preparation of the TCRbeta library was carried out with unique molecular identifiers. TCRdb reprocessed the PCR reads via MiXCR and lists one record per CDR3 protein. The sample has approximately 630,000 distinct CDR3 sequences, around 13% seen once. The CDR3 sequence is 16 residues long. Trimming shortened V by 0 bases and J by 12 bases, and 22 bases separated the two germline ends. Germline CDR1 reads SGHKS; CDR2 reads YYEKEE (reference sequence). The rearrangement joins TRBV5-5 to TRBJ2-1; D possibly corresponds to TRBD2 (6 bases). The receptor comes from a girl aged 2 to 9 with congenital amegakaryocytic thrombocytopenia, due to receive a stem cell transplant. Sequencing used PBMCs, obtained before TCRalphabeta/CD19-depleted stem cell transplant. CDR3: CASSLVGGIPTRGQFF. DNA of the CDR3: TGTGCCAGCAGCTTGGTTGGCGGGATCCCAACCCGGGGGCAGTTCTTC.